These 19 T cell receptor beta chains were sequenced from one sample in a study of blood T cell repertoires in COVID-19. Sequencing was performed with immunoSEQ multiplex PCR; in TCRdb, only in-frame clones are kept and a portion is missing. The sample yields 150,000 to 200,000 clones, less than 90% seen once. The sequenced sample was peripheral blood. These receptors all come from a man in his sixties or seventies with active or convalescent COVID-19.

The V call is TRBV6-5, the J call TRBJ1-3; no definite D call. Germline CDR1 and CDR2: MNHEY and SVGAGI. The CDR3 contains 14 residues. The V and J ends lost 4 bases and 5 bases respectively, with 12 bases between them. The CDR3 sequence: CASSWRDGRNTIYF. CDR3 in DNA: TGTGCCAGCAGTTGGAGGGATGGTAGAAACACCATATATTTT.

This clone was seen once. The V and J genes are TRBV5-4 and TRBJ2-3, with D possibly TRBD1 on 6 matching bases. Trimming cost V 3 bases and J 1 base, with 12 bases left between them. The CDR3 has 15 residues. Per the germline V gene, CDR1 is SGHNT and CDR2 is YYREEE (reference sequence). In DNA, the CDR3 is TGTGCCAGCAGCTACAGGGATGGCGGCACAGATACGCAGTATTTT. Residues: CASSYRDGGTDTQYF.

The chain is built from TRBV30 and TRBJ2-2, with D possibly being TRBD2 (6 bases). V lost 1 base to trimming and J lost 5 bases, with 14 bases between them. Germline V lookup: CDR1 GTSNPN, CDR2 SVGIG (reference sequence). This CDR3 contains 15 residues. CDR3 in DNA: TGTGCCTGGAGTGCCTGGGACTGGAGGACCGGGGAGCTGTTTTTT. Translating it yields CAWSAWDWRTGELFF. The full variable domain, its missing parts supplied by reference TRBV30 and TRBJ2-2, is SQTIHQWPATLVQPVGSPLSLECTVEGTSNPNLYWYRQAAGRGLQLLFYSVGIGQISSEVPQNLSASRPQDRQFILSSKKLLLSDSGFYLCAWSAWDWRTGELFFGEGSRLTVL.

The V and J genes are TRBV7-9 and TRBJ2-7, with 7 positions matching TRBD2. Per germline, CDR1 SEHNR and CDR2 FQNEAQ (reference sequence). The CDR3 contains 10 residues. J lost 5 bases, V lost 10 bases, and 2 bases had no gene match. The CDR3 DNA reads as TGTGCCACCGCGGGGGACGAGCAGTACTTC. Translating it yields CATAGDEQYF.

The V and J genes are TRBV5-1 and TRBJ2-7; D possibly corresponds to TRBD1 (7 bases). Germline lookup yields CDR1 SGHRS and CDR2 YFSETQ. V was trimmed by 0 bases and J by 6 bases, leaving 16 bases between them. The CDR3 is 15 residues long. The CDR3 coding sequence is TGCGCCAGCAGCTTGGTTCAGGGGGGCTTCTCCGAGCAGTACTTC. Protein product: CASSLVQGGFSEQYF.

The chain uses TRBV5-1 and TRBJ1-2, with TRBD1 identical over 7 bases. Germline V lookup: CDR1 SGHRS, CDR2 YFSETQ. V trimming: 0 bases; J trimming: 4 bases; junction bases outside the gene matches: 6. This CDR3 region has 15 residues. CDR3 sequence: CASSLEGAEGYGYTF. The CDR3 nucleotides read TGCGCCAGCAGCTTGGAGGGGGCAGAAGGCTATGGCTACACCTTC.

The gene calls are TRBV10-3 and TRBJ2-3; D is undetermined. The CDR3 spans 12 residues. Trimming cost V 8 bases and J 1 base, with 7 bases left between them. The germline V gene encodes CDR1 ENHRY and CDR2 SYGVKD. The CDR3 coding sequence is TGTGCCATCTCGGGTGGCACAGATACGCAGTATTTT. As protein: CAISGGTDTQYF.

The V gene is TRBV7-2, the J gene TRBJ2-7, with 7 bases aligning to TRBD1. After removal of 1 base from V and 3 bases from J, the junction contained 6 bases not matched to a gene. The CDR3 spans 15 residues. Germline lookup yields CDR1 SGHTA and CDR2 FQGNSA. The CDR3: CASSLEQGRHYEQYF. In DNA form, the CDR3 reads TGTGCCAGCAGCTTAGAACAGGGGAGACACTACGAGCAGTACTTC.

This chain uses TRBV7-9 with TRBJ1-3; TRBD1 is a possible D gene (5 bases). From germline, CDR1 is SEHNR and CDR2 FQNEAQ (reference sequence). Trimming pared 5 bases from V and 2 bases from J, leaving 16 bases between. This CDR3 has 16 amino acids. The CDR3, as DNA: TGTGCCAGCAGCCGGGGGGGAGGGACTGCTGGAAACACCATATATTTT. Amino acid sequence: CASSRGGGTAGNTIYF.

The chain is built from TRBV25-1 and TRBJ1-1; the D is unclear. This CDR3 is built from 12 residues. Trimming shortened V by 5 bases and J by 7 bases, and 11 bases separated the two germline ends. Germline CDR1 is MGHDK and CDR2 is SYGVNS. CDR3 sequence reads: CASSPLRGEAFF. The CDR3 nucleotides read TGTGCCAGCAGTCCCCTCCGGGGTGAAGCTTTCTTT.

The chain has TRBV30 and TRBJ1-4, with TRBD1 identical over 8 bases. After removal of 4 bases from V and 8 bases from J, the junction contained 6 bases not matched to a gene. The CDR3 is 13 residues long. Germline CDR1 reads GTSNPN; CDR2 reads SVGIG (reference sequence). CDR3 nucleotides: TGTGCCTGGAATCAGGGGGCGCAGGAAAAACTGTTTTTT. This translates into CAWNQGAQEKLFF.

This sequence joins TRBV19 and TRBJ1-2; D is unresolved. The CDR3 spans 13 residues. Germline CDR1 is LNHDA and CDR2 is SQIVND (reference sequence). V shed 7 bases and J shed 0 bases, with 9 bases lying between them. Here the CDR3 reads CASTTLSNYGYTF. Here the CDR3 DNA reads TGTGCCAGTACAACTCTCTCTAACTATGGCTACACCTTC. Complete variable domain (other parts from reference TRBV19 and TRBJ1-2): DGGITQSPKYLFRKEGQNVTLSCEQNLNHDAMYWYRQDPGQGLRLIYYSQIVNDFQKGDIAEGYSVSREKKESFPLTVTSAQKNPTAFYLCASTTLSNYGYTFGSGTRLTVV.

This chain connects TRBV28 to TRBJ2-7; D might be TRBD1 (6 bases). The CDR3 runs to 14 residues. Trimming left V 6 bases short and J 3 bases short, with 15 bases between. The germline CDR1 and CDR2 sequences are MDHEN and SYDVKM. This chain's CDR3 is CASRPPQGDYEQYF. For the CDR3, the DNA is TGTGCCAGCAGGCCCCCACAGGGAGACTACGAGCAGTACTTC.

The chain links TRBV18 to TRBJ1-5; D not resolved. CDR3 length: 18 residues. Germline values: CDR1 KGHSH, CDR2 LQKENI. The V end lost 1 base, the J end lost 0 bases, and 16 bases lay between the germline ends. CDR3 DNA sequence: TGTGCCAGCTCACCACTGCAGCGTACACGGTATAGCAATCAGCCCCAGCATTTT. Translated, it gives CASSPLQRTRYSNQPQHF.

This chain joins TRBV10-2 and TRBJ1-1, with 10 bases aligning to TRBD1. Germline loops: CDR1 WSHSY, CDR2 SAAADI. The CDR3 length is 18 residues. The J segment lost 5 bases and the V segment lost 4 bases, leaving 16 bases of the junction unmatched. CDR3 region: CASSGRTWDRGSGTEAFF. CDR3 sequence (DNA): TGCGCCAGCAGTGGTCGGACTTGGGACAGGGGAAGCGGGACTGAAGCTTTCTTT.

There are a few counts of this clone. The rearrangement uses TRBV5-1 and TRBJ2-3; TRBD2 aligns across 9 bases. Germline-derived CDR1 and CDR2 are SGHRS and YFSETQ. With 1 base clipped from V and 1 base from J, the junction kept 4 bases outside the gene matches. CDR3 length: 16 amino acids. The CDR3 region has the DNA TGCGCCAGCAGCTTGTTGGTAGCGGGGGGCACAGATACGCAGTATTTT. This encodes CASSLLVAGGTDTQYF.

The chain employs TRBV28 and TRBJ1-1, with TRBD1 as a possible D gene (5 bases). The CDR3 runs to 15 residues. Per the germline V gene, CDR1 is MDHEN and CDR2 is SYDVKM. The germline V and J ends were trimmed by 10 bases and 1 base, with 19 bases remaining between them. The CDR3 protein is CATNGPGLTNTEAFF. The CDR3 region has the DNA TGTGCCACAAATGGTCCGGGACTCACGAACACTGAAGCTTTCTTT.

This clone was seen more than once but under ten times. The chain joins TRBV28 to TRBJ1-2; 7 positions match TRBD1. The V segment lost 1 base and the J segment 7 bases; nucleotides outside the gene matches: 3. Germline lookup yields CDR1 MDHEN and CDR2 SYDVKM. CDR3 length: 13 amino acids. As DNA, the CDR3 is TGTGCCAGCAGTTTATCTGACAGGGTTGGCTACACCTTC. It translates to CASSLSDRVGYTF.

J is TRBJ1-6 and V is TRBV30, with 10 nucleotides matching TRBD1. In germline, CDR1 is GTSNPN, CDR2 SVGIG (reference sequence). V shed 5 bases, J shed 7 bases, and the junction held 17 bases outside the gene matches. The CDR3 extends over 18 amino acids. CDR3 DNA: TGTGCCTGGTGCCCCCGGGGACAGGGGATAATGAGAAATTCACCCCTCCACTTT. It yields the protein CAWCPRGQGIMRNSPLHF. Full variable domain (missing parts from reference TRBV30 and TRBJ1-6): SQTIHQWPATLVQPVGSPLSLECTVEGTSNPNLYWYRQAAGRGLQLLFYSVGIGQISSEVPQNLSASRPQDRQFILSSKKLLLSDSGFYLCAWCPRGQGIMRNSPLHFGNGTRLTVT.